This TCR beta chain was sequenced during a study of shared clonotypes between healthy human individuals. CD4+ cells underwent separation, giving CD45RA+ naive and CD45RA-negative memory subsets. Sorted-subset replicate PCRs used 200 ng DNA, 25,000 to 30,000 T cell genomes. Only in-frame clones appear in the TCRdb table, and some are missing; sequencing was by immunoSEQ multiplex PCR. The table includes some 1,100,000 clones, around 78% detected once. Germline loops: CDR1 SNHLY, CDR2 FYNNEI. The V and J ends lost 4 bases and 0 bases respectively, with 9 bases between them. This CDR3 spans 15 amino acids.

The V and J genes are TRBV2 and TRBJ2-2; D uncertain. Sequenced: memory CD4+ T cells from PBMCs. Documented subset: CD45RA-negative fraction. The sequence was obtained from a man aged 18 to 30 in good health. Some clones in this sample may be carry-over from other donors' samples. DNA for the CDR3: TGTGCCAGCAGTGTGGCCGAGACGAACACCGGGGAGCTGTTTTTT. Its translation: CASSVAETNTGELFF.